The clone carrying this T cell receptor (beta chain) has a handful of counts. This specimen belongs to a study of blood T cell repertoires in COVID-19. Looking at the study overall: Nucleic acid was either cDNA or gDNA, and it came from T cells, B-cell-depleted T cells, or PBMCs.

The protocol was immunoSEQ multiplex PCR, while the TCRdb copy is restricted to in-frame clones and leaves out a portion. The sample includes about 200,000 clones, 90% of them seen just once. The CDR3 has 15 amino acids. V was pared by 4 bases and J by 5 bases, with 5 bases of the junction left unmatched. CDR1 SEHNR and CDR2 FQNEAQ come from the germline V gene (reference sequence). The material sequenced was peripheral blood. The TCR sequence derives from a man aged 50-59 years with acute or convalescent COVID-19. The chain has TRBV7-9 and TRBJ2-2, with 9 bases aligning to TRBD1. CDR3 sequence: CASSSVDRGTGELFF. CDR3 sequence (DNA): TGTGCCAGCAGCTCTGTGGACAGGGGAACCGGGGAGCTGTTTTTT.